The clone carrying this T cell receptor (beta chain) was recorded only once. The study drew participants aged about 18 to 89 years from under 30 US areas. The sample is drawn from a study of blood T cell repertoires in COVID-19. This table comes from immunoSEQ multiplex PCR, and its TCRdb copy is limited to in-frame clones, with some not included. The table records 310,000 or so clones, around 91% of them present only once. V gave up 10 bases and J gave up 10 bases; unmatched junction bases: 13. Germline CDR1 is LNHDA and CDR2 is SQIVND (reference sequence). The CDR3 spans 15 residues. The chain combines TRBV19 with TRBJ2-2; 12 bases map to TRBD2. Sequencing was done on a sample of PBMCs or T cells enriched from blood (not recorded which). The sequence derives from a woman between 40 and 55 years old who had recovered from COVID-19. As DNA, the CDR3 is TGTGCCACCTCGACCCTAGCGGGGGGGCCGGAGGAGCTGTTTTTT. Amino acids: CATSTLAGGPEELFF.